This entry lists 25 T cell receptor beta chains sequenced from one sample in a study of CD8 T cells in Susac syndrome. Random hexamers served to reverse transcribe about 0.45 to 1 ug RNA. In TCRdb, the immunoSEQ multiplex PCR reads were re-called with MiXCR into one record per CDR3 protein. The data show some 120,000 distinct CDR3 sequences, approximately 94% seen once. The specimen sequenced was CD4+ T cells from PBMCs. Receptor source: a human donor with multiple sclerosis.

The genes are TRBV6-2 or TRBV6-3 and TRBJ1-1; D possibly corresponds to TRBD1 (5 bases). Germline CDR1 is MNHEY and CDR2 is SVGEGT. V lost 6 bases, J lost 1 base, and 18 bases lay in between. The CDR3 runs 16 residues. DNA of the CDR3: TGTGCCAGCAGAGAATACTCGACAGTAAAGAACACTGAAGCTTTCTTT. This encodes CASREYSTVKNTEAFF.

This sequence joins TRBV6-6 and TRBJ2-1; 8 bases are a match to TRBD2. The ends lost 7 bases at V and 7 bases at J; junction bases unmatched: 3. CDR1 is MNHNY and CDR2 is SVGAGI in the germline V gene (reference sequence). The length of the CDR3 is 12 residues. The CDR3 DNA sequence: TGTGCCAGCACCCGGGGGGGGAATGAGCAGTTCTTC. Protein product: CASTRGGNEQFF.

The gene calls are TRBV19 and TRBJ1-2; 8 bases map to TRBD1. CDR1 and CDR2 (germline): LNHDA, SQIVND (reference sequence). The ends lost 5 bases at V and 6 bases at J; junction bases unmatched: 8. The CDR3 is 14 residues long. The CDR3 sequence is CASSLERTGHGYTF. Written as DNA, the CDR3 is TGTGCCAGTAGTCTCGAGAGGACAGGGCATGGCTACACCTTC.

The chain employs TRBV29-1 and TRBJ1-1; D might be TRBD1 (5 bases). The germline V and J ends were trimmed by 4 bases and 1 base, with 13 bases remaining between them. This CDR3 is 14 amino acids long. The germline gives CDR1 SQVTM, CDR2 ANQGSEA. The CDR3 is CSVVRSGQNTEAFF. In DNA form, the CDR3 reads TGCAGCGTTGTTAGGTCGGGGCAGAACACTGAAGCTTTCTTT.

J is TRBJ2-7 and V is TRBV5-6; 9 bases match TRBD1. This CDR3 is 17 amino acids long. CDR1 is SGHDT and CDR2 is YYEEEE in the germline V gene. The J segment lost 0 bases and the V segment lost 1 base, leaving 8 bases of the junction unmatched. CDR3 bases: TGTGCCAGCAGCTTGTGGAACAGGGGGCCGTTCTCCTACGAGCAGTACTTC. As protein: CASSLWNRGPFSYEQYF.

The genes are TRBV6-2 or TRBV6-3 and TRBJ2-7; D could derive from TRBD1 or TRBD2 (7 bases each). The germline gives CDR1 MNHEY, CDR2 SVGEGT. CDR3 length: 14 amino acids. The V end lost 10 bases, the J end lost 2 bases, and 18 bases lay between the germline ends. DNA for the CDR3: TGTGCCATCAAGAGGGGGCGGGGGACCTACGAGCAGTACTTC. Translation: CAIKRGRGTYEQYF.

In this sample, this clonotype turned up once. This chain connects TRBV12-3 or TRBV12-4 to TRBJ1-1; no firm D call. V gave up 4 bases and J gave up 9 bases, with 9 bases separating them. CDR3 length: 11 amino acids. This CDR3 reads CASSSDAKAFF. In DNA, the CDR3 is TGTGCCAGCAGTTCGGACGCGAAAGCTTTCTTT.

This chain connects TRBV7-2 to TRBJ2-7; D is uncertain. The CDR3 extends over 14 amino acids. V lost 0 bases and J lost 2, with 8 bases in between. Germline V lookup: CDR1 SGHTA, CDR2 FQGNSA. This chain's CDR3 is CASSLASPPYEQYF. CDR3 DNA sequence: TGTGCCAGCAGCTTAGCTAGCCCTCCCTACGAGCAGTACTTC.

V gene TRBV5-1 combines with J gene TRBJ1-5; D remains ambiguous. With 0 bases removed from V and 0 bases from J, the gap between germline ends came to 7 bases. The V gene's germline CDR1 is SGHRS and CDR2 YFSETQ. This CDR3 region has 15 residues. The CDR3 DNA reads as TGCGCCAGCAGCTTGGGAGAGAATAGCAATCAGCCCCAGCATTTT. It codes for CASSLGENSNQPQHF.

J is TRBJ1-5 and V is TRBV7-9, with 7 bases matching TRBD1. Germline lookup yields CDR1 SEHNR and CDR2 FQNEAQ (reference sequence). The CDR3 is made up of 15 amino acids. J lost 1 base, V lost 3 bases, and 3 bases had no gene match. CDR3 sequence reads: CASSFTGASNQPQHF. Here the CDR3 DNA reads TGTGCCAGCAGCTTCACAGGGGCGAGCAATCAGCCCCAGCATTTT.

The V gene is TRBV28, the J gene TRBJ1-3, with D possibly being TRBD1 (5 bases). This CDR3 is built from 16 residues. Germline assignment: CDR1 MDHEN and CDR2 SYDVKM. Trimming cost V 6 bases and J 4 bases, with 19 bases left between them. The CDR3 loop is CASRVATAGFGNTIYF. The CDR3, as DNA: TGTGCCAGCAGGGTCGCCACAGCAGGGTTCGGAAACACCATATATTTT.

CDR3 region: CASSGTSGGADTQYF. The CDR3 nucleotides read TGTGCCAGCAGTGGGACTAGCGGGGGGGCAGATACGCAGTATTTT. The V call is TRBV6-4, the J call TRBJ2-3, with 15 bases matching TRBD2. V lost 4 bases to trimming and J lost 4 bases; unmatched junction nucleotides: 0. Germline values: CDR1 MRHNA, CDR2 SNTAGT. The CDR3 has 15 residues.

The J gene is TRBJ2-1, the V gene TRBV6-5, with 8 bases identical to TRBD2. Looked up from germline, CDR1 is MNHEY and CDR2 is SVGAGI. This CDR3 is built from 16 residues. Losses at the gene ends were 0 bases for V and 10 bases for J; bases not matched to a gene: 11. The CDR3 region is CASSYSRGSGVGEQFF. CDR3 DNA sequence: TGTGCCAGCAGTTACTCGAGGGGTAGCGGGGTGGGGGAGCAGTTCTTC.

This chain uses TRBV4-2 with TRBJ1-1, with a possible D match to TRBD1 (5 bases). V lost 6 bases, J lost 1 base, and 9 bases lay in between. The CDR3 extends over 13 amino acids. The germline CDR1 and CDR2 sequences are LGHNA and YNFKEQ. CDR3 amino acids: CASRRRGNTEAFF. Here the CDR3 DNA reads TGTGCCAGCAGGAGGAGGGGGAACACTGAAGCTTTCTTT.

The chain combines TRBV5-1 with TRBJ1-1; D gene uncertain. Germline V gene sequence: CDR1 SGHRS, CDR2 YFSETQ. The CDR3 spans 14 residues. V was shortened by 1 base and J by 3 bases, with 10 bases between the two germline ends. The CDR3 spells CASSLWQDYTEAFF. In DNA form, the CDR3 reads TGCGCCAGCAGCTTGTGGCAGGACTACACTGAAGCTTTCTTT.

The CDR3 nucleotides are TGTGCCAGCAAATCGACAGGGGGCACCAATCAGCCCCAGCATTTT. It encodes CASKSTGGTNQPQHF. The chain combines TRBV2 with TRBJ1-5; TRBD1 agrees at 10 bases. V gave up 7 bases and J gave up 3 bases; unmatched junction bases: 6. Looked up from germline, CDR1 is SNHLY and CDR2 is FYNNEI. The CDR3 consists of 15 residues.

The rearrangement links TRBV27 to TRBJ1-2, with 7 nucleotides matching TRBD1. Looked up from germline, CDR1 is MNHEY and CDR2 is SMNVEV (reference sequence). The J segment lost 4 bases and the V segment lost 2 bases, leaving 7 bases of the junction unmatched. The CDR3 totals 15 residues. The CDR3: CASSLRRGRSYGYTF. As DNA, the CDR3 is TGTGCCAGCAGTTTACGAAGGGGGCGCAGCTATGGCTACACCTTC.

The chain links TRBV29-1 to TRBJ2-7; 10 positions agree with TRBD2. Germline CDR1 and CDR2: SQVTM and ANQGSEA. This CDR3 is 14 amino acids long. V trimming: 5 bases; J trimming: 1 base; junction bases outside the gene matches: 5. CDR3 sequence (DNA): TGCAGCGTTAAAGCGGGAGGGTCGTCCTACGAGCAGTACTTC. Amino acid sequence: CSVKAGGSSYEQYF.

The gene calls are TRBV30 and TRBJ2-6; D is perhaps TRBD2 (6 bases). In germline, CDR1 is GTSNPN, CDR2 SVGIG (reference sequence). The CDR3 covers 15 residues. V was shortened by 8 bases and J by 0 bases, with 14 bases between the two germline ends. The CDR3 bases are TGTGCCCAAAAGGCGGGAAGCTCTGGGGCCAACGTCCTGACTTTC. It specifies CAQKAGSSGANVLTF.

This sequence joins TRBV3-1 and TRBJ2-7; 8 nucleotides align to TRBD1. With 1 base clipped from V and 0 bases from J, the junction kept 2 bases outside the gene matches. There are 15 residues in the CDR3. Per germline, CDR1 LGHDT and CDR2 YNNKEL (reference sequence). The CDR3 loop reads CASSQGQGPSYEQYF. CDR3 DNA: TGTGCCAGCAGCCAAGGACAGGGGCCCTCCTACGAGCAGTACTTC.

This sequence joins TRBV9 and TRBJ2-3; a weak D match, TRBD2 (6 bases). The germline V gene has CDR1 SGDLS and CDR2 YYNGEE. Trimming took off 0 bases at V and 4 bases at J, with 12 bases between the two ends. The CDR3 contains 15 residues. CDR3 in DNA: TGTGCCAGCAGCGTAGGCGGGGCTCGCTCAGATACGCAGTATTTT. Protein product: CASSVGGARSDTQYF.

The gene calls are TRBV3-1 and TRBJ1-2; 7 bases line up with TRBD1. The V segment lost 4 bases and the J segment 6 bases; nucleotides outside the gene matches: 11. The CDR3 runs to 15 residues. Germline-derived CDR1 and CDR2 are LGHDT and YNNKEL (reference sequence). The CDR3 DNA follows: TGTGCCAGCAGCCCACGATCGGACAGGAGCCATGGCTACACCTTC. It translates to CASSPRSDRSHGYTF.

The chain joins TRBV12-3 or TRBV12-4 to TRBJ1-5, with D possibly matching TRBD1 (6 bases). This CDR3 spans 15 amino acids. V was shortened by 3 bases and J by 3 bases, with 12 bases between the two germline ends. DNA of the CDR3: TGTGCCAGCAGTTTCGGGAGGGGGGCCAATCAGCCCCAGCATTTT. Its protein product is CASSFGRGANQPQHF.

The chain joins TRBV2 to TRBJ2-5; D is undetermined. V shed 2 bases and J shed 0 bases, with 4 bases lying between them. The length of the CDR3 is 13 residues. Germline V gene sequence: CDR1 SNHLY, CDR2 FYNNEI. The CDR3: CASSEPYQETQYF. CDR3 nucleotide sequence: TGTGCCAGCAGTGAACCCTACCAAGAGACCCAGTACTTC.

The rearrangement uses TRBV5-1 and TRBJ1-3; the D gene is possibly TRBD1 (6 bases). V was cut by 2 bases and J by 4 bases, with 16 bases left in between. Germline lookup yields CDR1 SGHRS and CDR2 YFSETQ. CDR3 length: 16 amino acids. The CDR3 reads CASSFTGHGGGNTIYF. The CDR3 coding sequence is TGCGCCAGCAGCTTTACGGGACATGGAGGAGGAAACACCATATATTTT.